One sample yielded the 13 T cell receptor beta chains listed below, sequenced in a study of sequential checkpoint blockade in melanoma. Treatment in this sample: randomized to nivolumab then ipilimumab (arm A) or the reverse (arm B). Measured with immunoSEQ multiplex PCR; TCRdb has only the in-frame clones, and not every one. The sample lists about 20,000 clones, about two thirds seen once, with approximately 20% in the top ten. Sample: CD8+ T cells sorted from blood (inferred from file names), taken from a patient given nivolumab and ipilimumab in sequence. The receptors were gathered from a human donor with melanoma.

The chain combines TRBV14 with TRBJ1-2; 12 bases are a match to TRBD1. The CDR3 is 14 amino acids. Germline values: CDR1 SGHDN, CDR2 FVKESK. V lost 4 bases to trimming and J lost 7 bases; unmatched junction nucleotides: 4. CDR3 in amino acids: CASSPGQGAFGYTF. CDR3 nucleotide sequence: TGTGCCAGCAGCCCGGGACAGGGGGCGTTTGGCTACACCTTC.

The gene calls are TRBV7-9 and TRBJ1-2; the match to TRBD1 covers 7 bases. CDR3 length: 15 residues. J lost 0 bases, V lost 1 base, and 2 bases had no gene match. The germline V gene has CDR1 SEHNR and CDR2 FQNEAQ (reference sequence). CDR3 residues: CASSLVTGTNYGYTF. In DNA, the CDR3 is TGTGCCAGCAGCTTAGTGACAGGGACTAACTATGGCTACACCTTC. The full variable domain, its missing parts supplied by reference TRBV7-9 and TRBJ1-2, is DTGVSQNPRHKITKRGQNVTFRCDPISEHNRLYWYRQTLGQGPEFLTYFQNEAQLEKSRLLSDRFSAERPKGSFSTLEIQRTEQGDSAMYLCASSLVTGTNYGYTFGSGTRLTVV.

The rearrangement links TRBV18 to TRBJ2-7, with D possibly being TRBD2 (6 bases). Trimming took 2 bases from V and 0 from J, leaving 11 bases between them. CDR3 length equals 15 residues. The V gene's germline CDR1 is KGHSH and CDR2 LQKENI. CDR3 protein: CASSPAEGSSYEQYF. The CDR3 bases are TGTGCCAGCTCACCAGCGGAGGGGAGCTCCTACGAGCAGTACTTC.

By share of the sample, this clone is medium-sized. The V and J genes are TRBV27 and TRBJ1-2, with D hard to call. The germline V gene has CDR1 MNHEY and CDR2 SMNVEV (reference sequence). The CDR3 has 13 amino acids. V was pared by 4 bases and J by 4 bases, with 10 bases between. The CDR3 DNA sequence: TGTGCCAGCAGTTCAACAACCGCCTATGGCTACACCTTC. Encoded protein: CASSSTTAYGYTF.

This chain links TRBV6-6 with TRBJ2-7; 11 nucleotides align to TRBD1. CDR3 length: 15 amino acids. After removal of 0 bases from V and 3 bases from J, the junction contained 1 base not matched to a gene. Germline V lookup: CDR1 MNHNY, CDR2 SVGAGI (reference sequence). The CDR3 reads CASSYSGTGGYEQYF. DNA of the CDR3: TGTGCCAGCAGTTACTCCGGGACAGGGGGCTACGAGCAGTACTTC.

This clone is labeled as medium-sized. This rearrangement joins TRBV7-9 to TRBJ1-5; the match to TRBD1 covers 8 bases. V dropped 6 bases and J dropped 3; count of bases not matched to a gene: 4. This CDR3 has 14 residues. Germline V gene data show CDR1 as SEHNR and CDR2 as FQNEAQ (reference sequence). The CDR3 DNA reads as TGTGCCAGCAGTCGGACAGGGCTCAATCAGCCCCAGCATTTT. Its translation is CASSRTGLNQPQHF.

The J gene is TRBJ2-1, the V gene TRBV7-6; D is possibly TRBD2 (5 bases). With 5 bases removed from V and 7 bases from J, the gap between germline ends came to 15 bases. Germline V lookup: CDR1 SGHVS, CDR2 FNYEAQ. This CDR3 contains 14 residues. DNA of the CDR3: TGTGCCAGCAGCCCTTCCCGCGGGTTGAATGAGCAGTTCTTC. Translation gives CASSPSRGLNEQFF.

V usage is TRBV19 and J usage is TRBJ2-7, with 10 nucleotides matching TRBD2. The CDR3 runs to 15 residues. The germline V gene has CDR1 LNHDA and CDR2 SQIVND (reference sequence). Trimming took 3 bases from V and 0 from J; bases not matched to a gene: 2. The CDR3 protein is CASSIGLADSYEQYF. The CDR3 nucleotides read TGTGCCAGTAGTATCGGACTAGCGGACTCCTACGAGCAGTACTTC.

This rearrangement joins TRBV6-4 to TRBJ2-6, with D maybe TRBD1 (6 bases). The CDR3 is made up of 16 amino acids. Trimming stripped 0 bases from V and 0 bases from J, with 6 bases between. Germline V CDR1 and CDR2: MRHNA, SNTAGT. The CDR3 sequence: CASSDSGGSGANVLTF. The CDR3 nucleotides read TGTGCCAGCAGTGACTCAGGGGGCTCTGGGGCCAACGTCCTGACTTTC.

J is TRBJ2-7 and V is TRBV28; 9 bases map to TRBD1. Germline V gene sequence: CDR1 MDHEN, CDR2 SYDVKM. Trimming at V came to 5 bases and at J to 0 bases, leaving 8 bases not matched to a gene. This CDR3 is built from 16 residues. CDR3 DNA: TGTGCCAGCAGTACCCAGGACAGGGGCCTCTCCTACGAGCAGTACTTC. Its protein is CASSTQDRGLSYEQYF.

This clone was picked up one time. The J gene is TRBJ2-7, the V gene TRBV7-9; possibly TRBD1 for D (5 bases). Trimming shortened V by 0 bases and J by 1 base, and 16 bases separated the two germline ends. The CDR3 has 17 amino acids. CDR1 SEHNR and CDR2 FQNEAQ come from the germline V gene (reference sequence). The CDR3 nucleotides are TGTGCCAGCAGCTTAGCGGCAGGGCCCAAGATTTCCTACGAGCAGTACTTC. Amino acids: CASSLAAGPKISYEQYF.

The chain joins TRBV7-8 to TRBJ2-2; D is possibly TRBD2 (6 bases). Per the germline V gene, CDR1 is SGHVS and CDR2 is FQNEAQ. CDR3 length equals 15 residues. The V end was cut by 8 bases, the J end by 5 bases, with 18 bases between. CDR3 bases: TGTGCCAGCCTGGGGGGACTTCGACGGACCGGGGAGCTGTTTTTT. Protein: CASLGGLRRTGELFF.

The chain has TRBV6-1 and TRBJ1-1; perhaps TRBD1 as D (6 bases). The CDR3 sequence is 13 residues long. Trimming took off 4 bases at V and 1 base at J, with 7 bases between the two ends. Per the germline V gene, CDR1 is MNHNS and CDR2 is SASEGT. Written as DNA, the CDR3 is TGTGCCAGCAGTGTACAGGGGAACACTGAAGCTTTCTTT. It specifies CASSVQGNTEAFF.